The 25 T cell receptor beta chains below all came from one sample that was sequenced in a study of blood T cell repertoires in COVID-19. Here immunoSEQ multiplex PCR was the method, and the copy in TCRdb shows in-frame clones only, minus some. The sample lists 150,000 to 200,000 clones, over 85% occurring once. Input material: peripheral blood. These receptors all come from a man aged 55 to 69 with active or convalescent COVID-19.

The chain combines TRBV12-3 or TRBV12-4 with TRBJ1-2; D not certain. With 5 bases removed from V and 1 base from J, the gap between germline ends came to 8 bases. The CDR3 loop spans 13 amino acids. Here the CDR3 DNA reads TGTGCCAGCAGTATACAGAGTAACTATGGCTACACCTTC. Amino acids: CASSIQSNYGYTF.

The J gene is TRBJ1-6, the V gene TRBV5-5, with a tentative D call TRBD1 (5 bases). V was cut by 2 bases and J by 7 bases, with 10 bases left in between. This CDR3 region has 14 residues. CDR1 is SGHKS and CDR2 is YYEKEE in the germline V gene (reference sequence). CDR3 loop: CASSLRDSNSPLHF. The CDR3 DNA is TGTGCCAGCAGCTTACGAGACAGCAATTCACCCCTCCACTTT.

The chain carries TRBV24-1 and TRBJ2-5, with 9 bases aligning to TRBD2. This CDR3 is 15 amino acids long. Looked up from germline, CDR1 is KGHDR and CDR2 is SFDVKD. Losses at the gene ends were 2 bases for V and 5 bases for J; bases not matched to a gene: 5. The CDR3 region is CATSDSTRGGETQYF. DNA of the CDR3: TGTGCCACCAGTGATTCCACGCGGGGGGGGGAGACCCAGTACTTC.

This clone was seen a few times. The chain joins TRBV18 to TRBJ2-2, with D possibly being TRBD1 (7 bases). This CDR3 has 16 residues. The germline V gene has CDR1 KGHSH and CDR2 LQKENI. The V end lost 4 bases, the J end lost 1 base, and 13 bases lay between the germline ends. The CDR3 sequence: CASSRQGGENTGELFF. The CDR3 DNA follows: TGTGCCAGCTCACGACAGGGCGGGGAGAACACCGGGGAGCTGTTTTTT.

The chain employs TRBV11-2 and TRBJ2-5, with 7 bases aligning to TRBD2. Germline trimming cut 5 bases from V and 1 base from J; bases unmatched to any gene: 7. Germline values: CDR1 SGHAT, CDR2 FQNNGV. The CDR3 loop spans 15 amino acids. The CDR3 is CASSRRGSVQETQYF. CDR3 nucleotide sequence: TGTGCCAGCAGCCGGCGGGGGTCTGTCCAAGAGACCCAGTACTTC.

The J gene is TRBJ1-2, the V gene TRBV29-1; D is uncertain. CDR3 length equals 15 residues. CDR1 SQVTM and CDR2 ANQGSEA come from the germline V gene. Trimming removed 7 bases at V and 3 bases at J, with 21 bases between. The CDR3 sequence is CSADEPSGMDYGYTF. CDR3 DNA sequence: TGCAGCGCTGACGAACCCTCAGGTATGGACTATGGCTACACCTTC.

This clone appeared a single time. This chain connects TRBV4-1 to TRBJ2-7, with 7 nucleotides matching TRBD2. The germline gives CDR1 MGHRA, CDR2 YSYEKL. V was clipped by 0 bases and J by 6 bases; unmatched bases: 14. The CDR3 is 17 amino acids. CDR3 amino acids: CASSQDRVSGTQGEQYF. CDR3 in DNA: TGCGCCAGCAGCCAAGATCGGGTGAGCGGGACCCAGGGCGAGCAGTACTTC.

V is TRBV14 and J is TRBJ2-3; 7 bases are shared with TRBD2. CDR1 is SGHDN and CDR2 is FVKESK in the germline V gene. The V gene end was trimmed by 2 bases and the J gene end by 2 bases; junction bases not matched to a gene: 7. This CDR3 spans 16 amino acids. CDR3 loop: CASSQLDGGNTDTQYF. The CDR3 nucleotides are TGTGCCAGCAGCCAACTTGACGGGGGGAACACAGATACGCAGTATTTT.

J is TRBJ2-1 and V is TRBV6-4, with TRBD2 matching over 8 bases. Germline CDR1 and CDR2: MRHNA and SNTAGT. This CDR3 has 16 amino acids. V was clipped by 4 bases and J by 5 bases; unmatched bases: 10. CDR3 bases: TGTGCCAGCAGTGGAGTACTAGCGGCCACTCACAATGAGCAGTTCTTC. Its translation is CASSGVLAATHNEQFF.

This chain connects TRBV5-4 to TRBJ2-2; TRBD2 might be the D (6 bases). The CDR3 contains 17 residues. Germline assignment: CDR1 SGHNT and CDR2 YYREEE (reference sequence). Trimming shortened V by 4 bases and J by 0 bases, and 16 bases separated the two germline ends. CDR3 DNA sequence: TGTGCCAGCAGCCTCGATTTTGCGGGGACGAACACCGGGGAGCTGTTTTTT. It translates to CASSLDFAGTNTGELFF.

The V call is TRBV27, the J call TRBJ1-2; D may be TRBD1 (5 bases). Trimming removed 7 bases at V and 7 bases at J, with 13 bases between. CDR3 size: 12 residues. Germline loops: CDR1 MNHEY, CDR2 SMNVEV (reference sequence). CDR3 DNA: TGTGCCAGCATCACCCCGGGGGGTGGCTACACCTTC. Translating gives CASITPGGGYTF.

This sequence joins TRBV10-3 and TRBJ2-5; 7 bases line up with TRBD1. This CDR3 comprises 14 residues. Unmatched junction bases numbered 3, after V lost 5 bases and J lost 0 bases. CDR1 is ENHRY, CDR2 SYGVKD, per germline. The CDR3 DNA sequence: TGTGCCATCAGTATTGGACAGGACCAAGAGACCCAGTACTTC. It encodes CAISIGQDQETQYF.

The chain joins TRBV5-1 to TRBJ1-6; D not certain. This CDR3 region has 14 residues. With 0 bases removed from V and 6 bases from J, the gap between germline ends came to 7 bases. Germline V CDR1 and CDR2: SGHRS, YFSETQ. The CDR3 DNA sequence: TGCGCCAGCAGCTTGGCCGCAGTTAATTCACCCCTCCACTTT. Protein sequence: CASSLAAVNSPLHF. Full variable domain (outside the CDR3, taken from reference TRBV5-1 and TRBJ1-6): KAGVTQTPRYLIKTRGQQVTLSCSPISGHRSVSWYQQTPGQGLQFLFEYFSETQRNKGNFPGRFSGRQFSNSRSEMNVSTLELGDSALYLCASSLAAVNSPLHFGNGTRLTVT.

The chain has TRBV5-1 and TRBJ2-3; weak D call: TRBD1 (5 bases). The CDR3 loop spans 16 amino acids. Between the trimmed V and J ends, which lost 4 bases and 1 base, there was a span of 16 bases. In germline, CDR1 is SGHRS, CDR2 YFSETQ. The CDR3 region is CASSDETVVRTDTQYF. The CDR3, as DNA: TGCGCCAGCAGCGATGAGACAGTCGTCCGCACAGATACGCAGTATTTT.

This chain links TRBV6-4 with TRBJ2-7; 8 bases align to TRBD1. CDR1 and CDR2 from the germline V gene are MRHNA and SNTAGT. V dropped 9 bases and J dropped 5; count of bases not matched to a gene: 3. The CDR3 is made up of 11 amino acids. The CDR3 region is CASRTGHEQYF. The CDR3 region has the DNA TGTGCCAGTCGGACAGGGCACGAGCAGTACTTC.

Here the CDR3 reads CASSFQRDTEAFF. Written as DNA, the CDR3 is TGTGCCAGCAGCTTCCAGCGGGACACTGAAGCTTTCTTT. The rearrangement uses TRBV7-7 and TRBJ1-1; D unresolved. Trimming stripped 3 bases from V and 3 bases from J, with 8 bases between. This CDR3 is 13 amino acids long. The germline CDR1 and CDR2 sequences are SSHAT and FNYEAQ (reference sequence).

This clone was recorded a few times. V is TRBV5-3 and J is TRBJ2-2, with 8 bases that match TRBD2. TRBV5-3 is labeled an ORF, and its function is uncertain. With 1 base clipped from V and 6 bases from J, the junction kept 5 bases outside the gene matches. This CDR3 has 15 amino acids. Written as DNA, the CDR3 is TGTGCCAGAAGCTTGTTCATAGCGGGATCCGGGGAGCTGTTTTTT. Its translation: CARSLFIAGSGELFF.

The chain recombines TRBV5-6 with TRBJ1-1; D gene ambiguous. V lost 4 bases and J 5 bases, leaving 9 bases between the germline ends. The CDR3 has 12 amino acids. CDR1 is SGHDT, CDR2 YYEEEE, per germline. The CDR3 DNA reads as TGTGCCAGCAGCCGCTGGGAGACTGAAGCTTTCTTT. This sequence encodes CASSRWETEAFF.

This chain joins TRBV5-1 and TRBJ2-7; 8 bases match TRBD1. V lost 0 bases to trimming and J lost 2 bases; unmatched junction nucleotides: 4. The CDR3 loop spans 15 amino acids. CDR1 is SGHRS, CDR2 YFSETQ, per germline. CDR3 region: CASSLVTGGPYEQYF. As DNA, the CDR3 is TGCGCCAGCAGCTTGGTTACAGGGGGGCCCTACGAGCAGTACTTC.

The J gene is TRBJ1-5, the V gene TRBV4-1; a weak D match, TRBD1 (6 bases). Germline CDR1 and CDR2: MGHRA and YSYEKL. The CDR3 contains 16 residues. Trimming removed 2 bases at V and 0 bases at J, with 11 bases between. The DNA of the CDR3 is TGCGCCAGCAGCCAAACACAGGGCGATAGCAATCAGCCCCAGCATTTT. Amino acids: CASSQTQGDSNQPQHF.

V usage is TRBV19 and J usage is TRBJ1-4; TRBD1 aligns across 8 bases. CDR3 length: 13 amino acids. Germline V gives CDR1 LNHDA, CDR2 SQIVND (reference sequence). Germline trimming cut 8 bases from V and 2 bases from J; bases unmatched to any gene: 1. CDR3 loop: CASQGATNEKLFF. DNA of the CDR3: TGTGCCAGTCAGGGGGCGACTAATGAAAAACTGTTTTTT.

The chain recombines TRBV19 with TRBJ1-1, with D uncertain. Germline CDR1 reads LNHDA; CDR2 reads SQIVND (reference sequence). This CDR3 region has 13 residues. Deletions cut 8 bases from V and 5 bases from J, with 15 bases between. The CDR3 spells CASGSRGITEAFF. Written as DNA, the CDR3 is TGTGCCAGTGGTTCACGGGGAATTACTGAAGCTTTCTTT.

This chain uses TRBV3-1 (or the pseudogene TRBV3-2) with TRBJ2-1; maybe TRBD2 (6 bases). The germline V gene encodes CDR1 LGHDT and CDR2 YNNKEL (reference sequence). V was pared by 7 bases and J by 2 bases, with 15 bases between. The CDR3 extends over 15 amino acids. DNA of the CDR3: TGTGCCAGCACCAGAACACCGGGAGCCTACAATGAGCAGTTCTTC. This sequence encodes CASTRTPGAYNEQFF.

This clone was found once. The V and J genes are TRBV27 and TRBJ1-1, with D possibly being TRBD1 (6 bases). The CDR3 has 16 residues. Germline CDR1 and CDR2: MNHEY and SMNVEV (reference sequence). V was cut by 6 bases and J by 3 bases, with 20 bases left in between. The CDR3 region has the DNA TGTGCCAGCAGGCGTCAGGGGCTGAAGTTGCACACTGAAGCTTTCTTT. As protein: CASRRQGLKLHTEAFF.

This chain links TRBV21-1 with TRBJ2-5; the table's D call, TRBD2, was not checked against the DNA. TRBV21-1 is a pseudogene. This CDR3 comprises 17 residues. The CDR3, as DNA: TGTGCCAGCACCATAGACGAAGCGGGAGGGCAGATGGAGACCCAGTACTTC. This codes for CASTIDEAGGQMETQYF.